What follows describes a single T cell receptor beta chain. CDR3 length: 17 residues. Germline V lookup: CDR1 SGDLS, CDR2 YYNGEE. V was clipped by 0 bases and J by 6 bases; unmatched bases: 12. Clones were sequenced by immunoSEQ multiplex PCR, and TCRdb holds only the in-frame ones, with some missing. The sample contains roughly 69,000 clones, under 95% of which appear only once. The record originates from a study of OX40 agonist ivuxolimab in advanced cancers. This clonotype originated in an adult with an advanced solid tumor such as melanoma, head and neck, liver or kidney cancer. The sample was CD4+ or CD8+ T cells sorted from blood, taken in a trial of the OX40 agonist ivuxolimab. This chain links TRBV9 with TRBJ2-3, with 8 bases that match TRBD2. CDR3 DNA: TGTGCCAGCAGCGTAGCAGAGGGACTAGTGTTGATGGATACGCAGTATTTT. Amino acids: CASSVAEGLVLMDTQYF.